This passage covers 13 T cell receptor beta chains from one sample sequenced in a study of neurological immune-mediated disorders. TCRdb used MiXCR to reprocess the 5' RACE reads, holding one entry per CDR3 protein. The table has under 90,000 distinct CDR3 sequences, approximately 10% seen once. The sample's time point: longitudinal time-point 1 (baseline). The sequenced sample was PBMCs. All receptors derive from a man aged 25 to 40 in good health.

This clonotype occurred many times. This chain joins TRBV14 and TRBJ2-5, with D perhaps TRBD2 (5 bases). V gave up 4 bases and J gave up 7 bases, with 16 bases separating them. Germline-derived CDR1 and CDR2 are SGHDN and FVKESK. CDR3 length: 14 amino acids. In DNA form, the CDR3 reads TGTGCCAGCAGCCGGGCCGGGTCCCGGGGGACCCAGTACTTC. It is translated as CASSRAGSRGTQYF.

This sequence joins TRBV11-1 and TRBJ1-4; D is possibly TRBD1 (6 bases). The germline V and J ends were trimmed by 4 bases and 7 bases, with 13 bases remaining between them. Germline assignment: CDR1 SGHAT and CDR2 FQDESV (reference sequence). There are 14 residues in the CDR3. CDR3 sequence reads: CASSSNRESEKLFF. CDR3 coding DNA: TGTGCCAGCAGCTCGAACAGGGAAAGTGAAAAACTGTTTTTT.

The chain combines TRBV29-1 with TRBJ2-3; TRBD2 agrees at 7 bases. The CDR3 runs 14 residues. Germline CDR1 is SQVTM and CDR2 is ANQGSEA. V shed 2 bases and J 10 bases; nucleotides not matched to a gene: 12. The CDR3 here is CSVEHPALGRAQYF. The DNA of the CDR3 is TGCAGCGTTGAACACCCAGCGTTGGGGAGGGCGCAGTATTTT.

This clonotype was detected ten times or more. The chain links TRBV5-1 to TRBJ2-7; D unresolved. V lost 0 bases, J lost 0 bases, and 10 bases lay in between. The CDR3 runs to 15 residues. Per germline, CDR1 SGHRS and CDR2 YFSETQ. The CDR3 nucleotides are TGCGCCAGCAGCTTGGGAGGTCGAAACTCCTACGAGCAGTACTTC. Protein: CASSLGGRNSYEQYF.

In its sample, this clonotype was seen many times. This sequence joins TRBV18 and TRBJ2-3, with TRBD2 matching over 10 bases. This CDR3 comprises 16 residues. Germline V gene sequence: CDR1 KGHSH, CDR2 LQKENI. Unmatched junction bases numbered 6, after V lost 1 base and J lost 5 bases. Written as DNA, the CDR3 is TGTGCCAGCTCACCACAACGACTAGCGGGTATAGATACGCAGTATTTT. Protein product: CASSPQRLAGIDTQYF.

A few counts support this clonotype. In nucleotides, the CDR3 is TGTGCCAGCAGCTTAAGTTTCCAAGAGACCCAGTACTTC. It codes for CASSLSFQETQYF. This chain connects TRBV11-2 to TRBJ2-5; the D is unclear. Germline V lookup: CDR1 SGHAT, CDR2 FQNNGV. V shed 2 bases and J shed 1 base, with 5 bases lying between them. This CDR3 is 13 amino acids long.

The CDR3 spells CVGSPLGGTGTEAFF. The CDR3 nucleotides are TGTGTCGGCAGCCCTCTTGGAGGGACGGGCACTGAAGCTTTCTTT. The chain links TRBV16 to TRBJ1-1; a possible D gene is TRBD1 (5 bases). Per germline, CDR1 KGHSY and CDR2 FQNENV. There are 15 residues in the CDR3.

The table lists this clonotype with many counts. The chain uses TRBV27 and TRBJ2-7, with TRBD2 as a possible D gene (5 bases). Looked up from germline, CDR1 is MNHEY and CDR2 is SMNVEV (reference sequence). V dropped 5 bases and J dropped 3 bases, with 20 bases sitting between them. This CDR3 contains 16 residues. The CDR3 region has the DNA TGTGCCAGCAGTGTAATCGGGGAAGCCGGGCGCTACGAGCAGTACTTC. It encodes CASSVIGEAGRYEQYF.

This clonotype was seen ten or more times. The genes are TRBV2 and TRBJ2-7; TRBD1 aligns across 9 bases. Germline CDR1 and CDR2: SNHLY and FYNNEI. This CDR3 contains 14 residues. V lost 3 bases, J lost 4 bases, and 4 bases stayed unmatched. The CDR3 reads CASSDPQGAYEQYF. CDR3 coding DNA: TGTGCCAGCAGTGACCCACAGGGGGCTTACGAGCAGTACTTC. Full variable domain (rest looked up from reference TRBV2 and TRBJ2-7): EPEVTQTPSHQVTQMGQEVILRCVPISNHLYFYWYRQILGQKVEFLVSFYNNEISEKSEIFDDQFSVERPDGSNFTLKIRSTKLEDSAMYFCASSDPQGAYEQYFGPGTRLTVT.

This clonotype showed up many times. V gene TRBV5-1 combines with J gene TRBJ2-5; either TRBD1 or TRBD2 may supply D (5 bases each). CDR1 and CDR2 (germline): SGHRS, YFSETQ. The CDR3 loop spans 15 amino acids. Trimming removed 0 bases from V and 1 base from J, with 10 bases in between. Written as DNA, the CDR3 is TGCGCCAGCAGCTTGGAGGGACCTAGCCAAGAGACCCAGTACTTC. Protein product: CASSLEGPSQETQYF.

This clonotype was observed many times. The V gene is TRBV5-6, the J gene TRBJ2-2; 7 bases are shared with TRBD1. The CDR3 totals 14 residues. Germline V gives CDR1 SGHDT, CDR2 YYEEEE. Unmatched junction bases numbered 5, after V lost 5 bases and J lost 4 bases. Here the CDR3 DNA reads TGTGCCAGCAGGAAACAGGGGAGCACCGGGGAGCTGTTTTTT. Its translation: CASRKQGSTGELFF.

There are many counts of this clonotype. The chain is built from TRBV18 and TRBJ2-1, with 7 positions matching TRBD1. The J segment lost 6 bases and the V segment lost 2 bases, leaving 7 bases of the junction unmatched. The CDR3 extends over 15 amino acids. Germline CDR1 is KGHSH and CDR2 is LQKENI. CDR3 residues: CASSPSRTGLNEQFF. Here the CDR3 DNA reads TGTGCCAGCTCACCATCCCGGACAGGCCTCAATGAGCAGTTCTTC.

This clonotype was counted ten times or more. The rearrangement links TRBV5-6 to TRBJ1-5; possibly TRBD1 for D (5 bases). V was cut by 2 bases and J by 3 bases, with 12 bases left in between. Germline CDR1 is SGHDT and CDR2 is YYEEEE. The CDR3 sequence is 15 residues long. The CDR3 DNA is TGTGCCAGCAGCTTTGGCGGGGGGAACAATCAGCCCCAGCATTTT. It translates to CASSFGGGNNQPQHF.